This T cell receptor beta chain was sequenced for a study of CXCR3-negative and CXCR3-positive naive CD8 T cells. Whole-study results and caveats: For CXCR3-positive naive cells, TRB CDR3s were more hydrophobic than those of CXCR3-negative naive cells.

UMI labels and 5' RACE were used to prepare the TRB cDNA libraries. TCRdb re-called the 5' RACE reads and catalogs CDR3 proteins one per entry, DNA excluded. The table for this sample gives some 8,200 distinct CDR3 sequences. This clonotype is medium-sized by frequency. Its antigen is not known. Germline V gene data show CDR1 as SGHRS and CDR2 as YFSETQ. This CDR3 has 15 residues. The receptor comes from a human donor in good health. Some clones in this sample may be carry-over from other donors' samples. V gene TRBV5-1 combines with J gene TRBJ2-1; the TRBD2 assignment by TCRdb is unverifiable without DNA. The material sequenced was naive CXCR3- CD8+ T cells from blood. This sample's subset: CD45RO-CCR7+CD27+CD95- naive CD8+ T cells lacking CXCR3 (TNR3-). The CDR3 here is CASSLGIAGSNEQFF.